One and the same sample provided the 29 T cell receptor delta chains below, sequenced in a study of Vδ1+ human thymocytes. Study results and limitations: Thymic TRG and TRD repertoires appeared highly polyclonal.

No antigen is known for these receptors. RNA was extracted from the cells and then reverse transcribed. Pooled V-gene forward primers with one constant-region reverse primer generated the CDR3 amplicons by multiplex PCR. TCRdb reprocessed the multiplex PCR reads using CATT. The profile shows roughly 76,000 delta-chain clones, 30% to 45% of them singletons. Sequenced input: Vdelta1+ gamma-delta thymocytes from the thymus. The subset was: FACS-sorted CD3+ TCRalphabeta- TCRVdelta1+ TCRVdelta2- thymocytes. The receptors derive from a boy less than two years old who had congenital heart surgery.

This clone has only a few counts. The chain employs TRDV1 and TRDJ1; the match to TRDD3 covers 11 bases. Unmatched junction bases numbered 21, after V lost 0 bases and J lost 0 bases. The CDR3 is 23 amino acids. Germline V lookup: CDR1 TSWWSYY, CDR2 QGS. CDR3 in amino acids: CALGELRALFGWGIRPYTDKLIF. The CDR3 DNA reads as TGTGCTCTTGGGGAACTTAGGGCCCTCTTCGGGTGGGGGATACGCCCGTACACCGATAAACTCATCTTT.

This clone turned up a few times. The V and J genes are TRDV1 and TRDJ1; TRDD3 matches at 8 bases. This CDR3 has 19 amino acids. Germline V gives CDR1 TSWWSYY, CDR2 QGS. J was trimmed by 0 bases and V by 0 bases; bases with no gene match: 12. The CDR3 protein is CALGELTLRGYLYTDKLIF. The CDR3 nucleotides read TGTGCTCTTGGGGAACTGACCCTACGGGGATACCTGTACACCGATAAACTCATCTTT.

This clone is medium-sized by share. This sample also contains other DNA sequences that code for the same CDR3. This chain links TRDV2 with TRDJ1; 11 bases match TRDD3. Per germline, CDR1 GEAIGNYY and CDR2 EKD. J lost 9 bases, V lost 3 bases, and 2 bases had no gene match. The CDR3 runs 12 residues. The CDR3 nucleotides read TGTGCCTGTGACTGGGGGATACGCCAACTCATCTTT. Protein product: CACDWGIRQLIF.

This clone was counted only a few times. This chain links TRDV1 with TRDJ1; 8 positions match TRDD3. The CDR3 has 22 residues. V gave up 4 bases and J gave up 0 bases; unmatched junction bases: 25. Germline CDR1 and CDR2: TSWWSYY and QGS. The CDR3: CALGGDLPTLTGGSLYTDKLIF. The CDR3 DNA reads TGTGCTCTTGGGGGAGACCTCCCTACCCTGACTGGGGGTTCCCTATACACCGATAAACTCATCTTT.

In its sample, this clone was seen a few times. The rearrangement uses TRDV1 and TRDJ1, with TRDD3 identical over 11 bases. V trimming: 1 base; J trimming: 0 bases; junction bases outside the gene matches: 16. Germline V CDR1 and CDR2: TSWWSYY, QGS. This CDR3 spans 21 amino acids. In nucleotides, the CDR3 is TGTGCTCTTGGGGAACCCAAGGAGGGTGGGGGATACGCCCTCTACACCGATAAACTCATCTTT. Amino acids: CALGEPKEGGGYALYTDKLIF.

The chain joins TRDV1 to TRDJ1; D not certain. CDR3 length: 20 residues. Trimming removed 0 bases from V and 1 base from J, with 24 bases in between. Germline assignment: CDR1 TSWWSYY and CDR2 QGS. The CDR3 DNA reads TGTGCTCTTGGGGAACTCGCTCCGAGGAGGAAACCCACGCGCACCGATAAACTCATCTTT. Amino acid sequence: CALGELAPRRKPTRTDKLIF.

The chain recombines TRDV1 with TRDJ1; 12 bases match TRDD3. This CDR3 has 19 amino acids. Germline assignment: CDR1 TSWWSYY and CDR2 QGS. The ends lost 1 base at V and 0 bases at J; junction bases unmatched: 9. In DNA form, the CDR3 reads TGTGCTCTTGGGGAACGGACGTACTGGGGGATACTTTACACCGATAAACTCATCTTT. This encodes CALGERTYWGILYTDKLIF.

This clone showed up just a few times. V and J are TRDV1 and TRDJ1, with D possibly matching TRDD2 (9 bases). The length of the CDR3 is 24 residues. V was cut by 1 base and J by 0 bases, with 36 bases left in between. Germline CDR1 and CDR2: TSWWSYY and QGS. CDR3 bases: TGTGCTCTTGGGGAACCTCCTTCCTACTCCGTACTGGGGGTTTCTCCCCGTAACACCGATAAACTCATCTTT. Translated, it gives CALGEPPSYSVLGVSPRNTDKLIF.

This chain joins TRDV2 and TRDJ1; 7 bases fit TRDD3. The CDR3 sequence is 19 residues long. The germline gives CDR1 GEAIGNYY, CDR2 EKD. The J segment lost 1 base and the V segment lost 3 bases, leaving 19 bases of the junction unmatched. The CDR3 region has the DNA TGTGCCTGTGACCCCGTTCTGGGGGTCTTACCCTGTGTCACCGATAAACTCATCTTT. This gives the protein CACDPVLGVLPCVTDKLIF.

J is TRDJ1 and V is TRDV1; D ambiguous. This CDR3 contains 17 residues. CDR1 is TSWWSYY and CDR2 is QGS in the germline V gene. V was trimmed by 2 bases and J by 0 bases, leaving 16 bases between them. The CDR3: CALGETITDPNTDKLIF. The DNA for the CDR3 is TGTGCTCTTGGGGAAACGATTACTGACCCGAACACCGATAAACTCATCTTT.

This chain links TRDV2 with TRDJ1; 8 bases fit TRDD3. V was pared by 9 bases and J by 4 bases, with 6 bases of the junction left unmatched. The CDR3 has 12 amino acids. Per germline, CDR1 GEAIGNYY and CDR2 EKD. CDR3 DNA: TGTGCCACTACTGGGGGTGACGATAAACTCATCTTT. Its translation is CATTGGDDKLIF.

This clone was picked up a small number of times. The rearrangement uses TRDV1 and TRDJ1; TRDD3 matches 7 bases. Germline V CDR1 and CDR2: TSWWSYY, QGS. The CDR3 loop spans 14 amino acids. V was clipped by 0 bases and J by 9 bases; unmatched bases: 7. CDR3 loop: CALGELGGGSELIF. The CDR3 nucleotides are TGTGCTCTTGGGGAACTAGGAGGGGGATCCGAACTCATCTTT.

The gene calls are TRDV1 and TRDJ1; maybe TRDD2 (6 bases). From germline, CDR1 is TSWWSYY and CDR2 QGS. This CDR3 spans 21 amino acids. Trimming removed 2 bases at V and 0 bases at J, with 28 bases between. CDR3 residues: CALGEGGSYPCTGNNTDKLIF. For the CDR3, the DNA is TGTGCTCTTGGGGAAGGGGGGTCCTACCCTTGTACGGGGAATAACACCGATAAACTCATCTTT.

This clone was seen a few times. The chain recombines TRDV1 with TRDJ1, with 8 bases fitting TRDD2. V shed 1 base, J shed 0 bases, and the junction held 19 bases outside the gene matches. The germline CDR1 and CDR2 sequences are TSWWSYY and QGS. There are 21 residues in the CDR3. CDR3 sequence: CALGEPSYRVGWGLYTDKLIF. The CDR3 DNA reads TGTGCTCTTGGGGAACCTTCCTACAGGGTGGGATGGGGGCTGTACACCGATAAACTCATCTTT.

This clone turned up a few times. The V gene is TRDV1, the J gene TRDJ1; D may be TRDD2 (5 bases). Germline V gene data show CDR1 as TSWWSYY and CDR2 as QGS. The V gene lost 5 bases and the J gene lost 3 bases, with 31 bases spanning the gap. The CDR3 sequence is 20 residues long. DNA of the CDR3: TGTGCTCTTGGGAACCCCCTACGTGGCGGTACTCCGTTGATCCCCGATAAACTCATCTTT. It specifies CALGNPLRGGTPLIPDKLIF.

As regards this clone: Other DNA sequences in the same sample also yield this CDR3. V is TRDV1 and J is TRDJ1, with TRDD3 as a possible D gene (6 bases). V was pared by 2 bases and J by 4 bases, with 17 bases between. There are 16 residues in the CDR3. In germline, CDR1 is TSWWSYY, CDR2 QGS. The CDR3 DNA reads as TGTGCTCTTGGGGAATTTTCTGTGGGGGCCAACGATAAACTCATCTTT. Translating it yields CALGEFSVGANDKLIF.

The V call is TRDV1, the J call TRDJ1; 8 nucleotides line up with TRDD2. From germline, CDR1 is TSWWSYY and CDR2 QGS. The CDR3 is made up of 20 amino acids. The trim removed 4 bases at V and 0 bases at J, leaving 19 bases unmatched. CDR3 sequence reads: CALGGPPPSYTIFYTDKLIF. The DNA for the CDR3 is TGTGCTCTTGGGGGCCCCCCCCCTTCCTATACCATTTTTTACACCGATAAACTCATCTTT.

This chain connects TRDV1 to TRDJ1; 11 bases fit TRDD3. From germline, CDR1 is TSWWSYY and CDR2 QGS. Losses at the gene ends were 4 bases for V and 3 bases for J; bases not matched to a gene: 31. This CDR3 has 24 amino acids. CDR3 residues: CALGGTNPGVYLWGIRARADKLIF. The CDR3 DNA reads as TGTGCTCTTGGGGGCACGAACCCTGGGGTTTACCTTTGGGGGATACGGGCCCGGGCCGATAAACTCATCTTT.

In its sample, this clone was seen a few times. The chain recombines TRDV1 with TRDJ1; 11 positions agree with TRDD3. The CDR3 has 23 residues. CDR1 and CDR2 (germline): TSWWSYY, QGS. V was pared by 5 bases and J by 1 base, with 27 bases of the junction left unmatched. The DNA for the CDR3 is TGTGCTCTTGGGAGGGGCCTTCTTCACGCAACGTGGGGGATACGCGGGCCCACCGATAAACTCATCTTT. Translated: CALGRGLLHATWGIRGPTDKLIF.

This clone showed up just a few times. The chain employs TRDV1 and TRDJ1; the match to TRDD3 covers 13 bases. The CDR3 has 18 amino acids. Germline V gives CDR1 TSWWSYY, CDR2 QGS. After removal of 0 bases from V and 1 base from J, the junction contained 5 bases not matched to a gene. CDR3 sequence: CALGELCYWGIRTDKLIF. DNA of the CDR3: TGTGCTCTTGGGGAACTATGCTACTGGGGGATACGCACCGATAAACTCATCTTT.

The rearrangement uses TRDV1 and TRDJ1, with 8 nucleotides matching TRDD3. The CDR3 consists of 21 residues. Germline CDR1 is TSWWSYY and CDR2 is QGS. J gave up 0 bases and V 1 base, and 19 bases lay outside the gene matches. The CDR3 region has the DNA TGTGCTCTTGGGGAACGCCCCTACTTTACTTTGGGGGATCGGTACACCGATAAACTCATCTTT. As protein: CALGERPYFTLGDRYTDKLIF.

The chain carries TRDV1 and TRDJ1, with D possibly being TRDD2 (5 bases). The CDR3 is 19 amino acids. CDR1 and CDR2 (germline): TSWWSYY, QGS. V lost 0 bases, J lost 2 bases, and 22 bases lay in between. The CDR3 nucleotides are TGTGCTCTTGGGGAACTATGGTCTACTGCGGGCCTACCTACCGATAAACTCATCTTT. Amino acids: CALGELWSTAGLPTDKLIF.

This clone was observed a handful of times. The V and J genes are TRDV1 and TRDJ1; weak D call: TRDD2 (5 bases). The CDR3 consists of 16 residues. V lost 5 bases, J lost 3 bases, and 19 bases lay in between. Germline lookup yields CDR1 TSWWSYY and CDR2 QGS. CDR3 nucleotides: TGTGCTCTTGGGAAGGGACTTCCGCGCCTCTCCGATAAACTCATCTTT. It specifies CALGKGLPRLSDKLIF.

The chain links TRDV1 to TRDJ1, with 13 bases identical to TRDD3. The CDR3 totals 23 residues. Trimming removed 6 bases from V and 0 bases from J; junction bases left unmatched: 25. Germline V gene lookup returns CDR1 TSWWSYY and CDR2 QGS. CDR3 in DNA: TGTGCTCTTGGCATGGCCTTCCTACTCCTACTGGGGGATACGCAAAGAGACACCGATAAACTCATCTTT. Encoded protein: CALGMAFLLLLGDTQRDTDKLIF.

This clone was observed a handful of times. The sample carries other DNA sequences with the same CDR3. The chain combines TRDV2 with TRDJ1; 7 nucleotides agree with TRDD3. This CDR3 comprises 15 residues. The germline CDR1 and CDR2 sequences are GEAIGNYY and EKD. With 0 bases clipped from V and 10 bases from J, the junction kept 13 bases outside the gene matches. The CDR3 region is CACDTSRGDVKTLIF. In nucleotides, the CDR3 is TGTGCCTGTGACACCTCGAGGGGGGATGTCAAAACACTCATCTTT.

The gene calls are TRDV1 and TRDJ1; D unresolved. The CDR3 covers 16 residues. Germline V gene lookup returns CDR1 TSWWSYY and CDR2 QGS. Trimming removed 0 bases from V and 3 bases from J, with 14 bases in between. The CDR3 sequence: CALGELELTPADKLIF. CDR3 nucleotide sequence: TGTGCTCTTGGGGAACTTGAACTGACTCCGGCCGATAAACTCATCTTT.

This chain joins TRDV1 and TRDJ1, with 8 bases fitting TRDD3. This CDR3 is 15 amino acids long. CDR1 is TSWWSYY and CDR2 is QGS in the germline V gene. Germline trimming cut 4 bases from V and 7 bases from J; bases unmatched to any gene: 11. CDR3 sequence: CALGGNPTGGFKLIF. The CDR3 region has the DNA TGTGCTCTTGGGGGTAATCCTACTGGGGGCTTTAAACTCATCTTT.

Of note for this clone: Other DNA sequences in the same sample also yield this CDR3. The chain recombines TRDV1 with TRDJ1; 9 bases are a match to TRDD3. Germline V lookup: CDR1 TSWWSYY, CDR2 QGS. V lost 2 bases, J lost 8 bases, and 24 bases stayed unmatched. The CDR3 is made up of 20 amino acids. This CDR3 reads CALGEEERAGGFFPPPKLIF. In nucleotides, the CDR3 is TGTGCTCTTGGGGAAGAGGAACGTGCTGGGGGATTTTTCCCTCCCCCGAAACTCATCTTT.

The genes are TRDV1 and TRDJ1; D possibly corresponds to TRDD2 (6 bases). CDR1 is TSWWSYY, CDR2 QGS, per germline. The V end was cut by 3 bases, the J end by 3 bases, with 8 bases between. The CDR3 length is 13 residues. Written as DNA, the CDR3 is TGTGCTCTTGGGGACCTCCTACCCGATAAACTCATCTTT. This codes for CALGDLLPDKLIF.